This T cell receptor (beta chain) was documented in a study of shared clonotypes between healthy human individuals. V was pared by 4 bases and J by 2 bases, with 24 bases between. The length of the CDR3 is 18 residues. Per the germline V gene, CDR1 is MGHRA and CDR2 is YSYEKL. Study outcomes and limitations: Generation of non-shared clonotypes was less probable than generation of clonotypes shared by all four donors.

Over several immunoSEQ plates, each subset's genomic DNA was distributed in even portions. In the original processing: ImmunoSEQ yielded junction-only sequences lacking quality scores, so filtering differed. The data were produced by immunoSEQ multiplex PCR, yet TCRdb's version contains in-frame clones alone and is incomplete. Clonal size and the V and J genes are those of that table, whereas D and trimming came from the DNA. Found here are roughly 700,000 clones, under 80% of them singletons; the top ten hold 1.7%. With regard to this clone: Antigen specificity is unknown.

The sample taken for sequencing was memory CD4+ T cells sorted from blood. Subset in this sample: CD45RA-negative fraction. V is TRBV4-1 and J is TRBJ2-7; unclear D gene. The TCR was taken from a woman in her twenties or thirties in good health. The CDR3 nucleotides are TGCGCCAGCAGCCTCAAAGCCGTAAAGACCAAATCAGCCTACGAGCAGTACTTC. Its translation is CASSLKAVKTKSAYEQYF.